This T cell receptor beta chain appears in the sequencing data of a study of blood T cell repertoires in COVID-19. The overall study: The United States, Italy and Spain provided the acute and convalescent COVID-19 samples. From T cells, B-cell-depleted T cells, or PBMCs came the material, which was cDNA or gDNA.

Original analysis: Estimates of nucleated cell counts were drawn from the amplification of reference gene primers. Sequenced by immunoSEQ multiplex PCR; TCRdb stores in-frame clones only, minus some. V and J calls and clone size follow that table, whereas D and trimming were derived from the DNA. The sample has roughly 410,000 clones; around 89% are singletons. Trimming cost V 0 bases and J 4 bases, with 16 bases left between them. This CDR3 has 16 amino acids. From germline, CDR1 is LGHNA and CDR2 YSLEER. This chain joins TRBV4-3 and TRBJ2-7; tentatively, D is TRBD2 (5 bases). The TCR was taken from a man aged 35-49 years with acute or convalescent COVID-19. The sequencing input was peripheral blood. The CDR3 region is CASSQDLRGKTYEQYF. The CDR3 nucleotides read TGCGCCAGCAGCCAAGACCTCCGGGGAAAAACTTACGAGCAGTACTTC.